This TCR beta chain was documented in a study of shared clonotypes between healthy human individuals. About the study: Samples came from a couple of female and a few male donors aged 18 to 49.

Sequencing was performed with immunoSEQ multiplex PCR; in TCRdb, only in-frame clones are kept and a portion is missing. This sample carries about 2.2 million clones, around 95% of them seen once, and the ten largest clones take around 1.7%. Whole-study results and caveats: Non-shared clonotypes had lower generation probabilities than those shared by all four donors.

CD45RO-negative CD8 cells positively selected for CCR7 made up the naive population, which excluded terminally differentiated effector memory CD45RA+ cells. Every one of the donors was a Caucasian adult that lived in Nashville, Tennessee. The CDR3 has 11 residues. Germline CDR1 reads SQVTM; CDR2 reads ANQGSEA. The junction had 7 bases not matched to a gene; V was cut back by 7 bases and J by 11 bases. Remarks on this clone: Its target is unknown.

Sequencing was performed on naive CD8+ T cells from PBMCs. V gene TRBV29-1 combines with J gene TRBJ2-5; 10 nucleotides line up with TRBD1. The TCR was taken from a man aged 18 to 29 in good health. Some clones in this sample may be carry-over from other donors' samples. CDR3 sequence (DNA): TGCAGCGCCCTTGCGGGACAGGGGCAGTACTTC. It encodes CSALAGQGQYF.